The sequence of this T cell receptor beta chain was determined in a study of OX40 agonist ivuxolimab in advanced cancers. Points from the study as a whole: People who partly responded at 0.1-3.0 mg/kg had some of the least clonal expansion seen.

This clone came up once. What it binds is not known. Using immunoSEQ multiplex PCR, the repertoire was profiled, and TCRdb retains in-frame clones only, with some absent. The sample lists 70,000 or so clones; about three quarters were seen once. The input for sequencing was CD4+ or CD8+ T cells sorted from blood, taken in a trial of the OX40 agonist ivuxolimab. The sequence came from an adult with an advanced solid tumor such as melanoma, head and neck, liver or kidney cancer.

The DNA of the CDR3 is TGCGCCAGCAGAGTAGGGGGCGGGGAGCTGTTTTTT. It codes for CASRVGGGELFF. This chain connects TRBV5-1 to TRBJ2-2; D is perhaps TRBD1 (6 bases). Germline V gives CDR1 SGHRS, CDR2 YFSETQ. With 5 bases removed from V and 7 bases from J, the gap between germline ends came to 9 bases. The CDR3 is 12 residues long.